The clone carrying this T cell receptor beta chain appeared a few times. Its antigen is still unknown. These data originate in a study of STAT5B mutations in CD4+ large granular lymphocyte leukemia. Control samples were healthy donors' buffy coats. V gave up 6 bases and J gave up 10 bases, with 16 bases separating them. CDR1 is SNHLY and CDR2 is FYNNEI in the germline V gene. The CDR3 covers 12 residues. Study observations and caveats: The CD4+ versus CD8+ T-LGLL clonality difference may reflect limited sample size.

Assay used: immunoSEQ multiplex PCR; TCRdb lists only in-frame clones, some missing. The sample lists under 40,000 clones; roughly 78% were seen once. The clonotype comes from a human donor in good health. Sequencing input: CD4+ T cells from blood buffy coats. The rearrangement links TRBV2 to TRBJ2-7, with D perhaps being TRBD1 or TRBD2 (5 bases each). The CDR3 protein is CASRQGVGSQYF. The CDR3 DNA reads TGTGCCAGCAGGCAGGGAGTGGGGAGTCAGTACTTC.